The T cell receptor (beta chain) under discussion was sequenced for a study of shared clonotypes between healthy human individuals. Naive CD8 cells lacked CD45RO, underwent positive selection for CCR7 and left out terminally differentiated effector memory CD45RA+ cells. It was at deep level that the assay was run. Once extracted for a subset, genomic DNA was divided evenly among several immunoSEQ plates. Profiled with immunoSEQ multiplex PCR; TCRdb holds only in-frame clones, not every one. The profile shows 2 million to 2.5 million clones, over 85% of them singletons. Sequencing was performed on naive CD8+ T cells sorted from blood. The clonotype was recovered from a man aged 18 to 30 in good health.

This CDR3 reads CASSPLPGTGPNEKLFF. In DNA, the CDR3 is TGTGCCAGCTCACCACTGCCCGGGACAGGACCTAATGAAAAACTGTTTTTT. The rearrangement links TRBV18 to TRBJ1-4; 8 bases map to TRBD1. The CDR3 extends over 17 amino acids. Trimming took 1 base from V and 3 from J; bases not matched to a gene: 7. CDR1 and CDR2 (germline): KGHSH, LQKENI.